The present T cell receptor beta chain was sequenced within a study of blood T cell repertoires in COVID-19. Study background: Specimens from acute and convalescent COVID-19 originated in the United States, Italy and Spain. Sources were T cells, B-cell-depleted T cells, or PBMCs; the material itself was cDNA or gDNA.

Authors' processing steps: By means of reference gene primer amplification, nucleated cell counts were estimated. The protocol was immunoSEQ multiplex PCR, while the TCRdb copy is restricted to in-frame clones and leaves out a portion. V, J and clone size reflect that table, while D and trimming were determined from the DNA. The profile shows 150,000 to 180,000 clones, about 89% of them singletons. This CDR3 comprises 16 residues. Germline V gives CDR1 MNHEY, CDR2 SVGEGT. With 6 bases clipped from V and 2 bases from J, the junction kept 11 bases outside the gene matches. Sequences were obtained from peripheral blood. This receptor was obtained from a man over 45 with acute or convalescent COVID-19. The J gene is TRBJ2-5, the V gene TRBV6-2 or TRBV6-3; 8 bases are shared with TRBD2. CDR3 residues: CASSPVPRGDQETQYF. The CDR3 DNA sequence: TGTGCCAGCAGCCCCGTTCCGCGGGGGGATCAAGAGACCCAGTACTTC.